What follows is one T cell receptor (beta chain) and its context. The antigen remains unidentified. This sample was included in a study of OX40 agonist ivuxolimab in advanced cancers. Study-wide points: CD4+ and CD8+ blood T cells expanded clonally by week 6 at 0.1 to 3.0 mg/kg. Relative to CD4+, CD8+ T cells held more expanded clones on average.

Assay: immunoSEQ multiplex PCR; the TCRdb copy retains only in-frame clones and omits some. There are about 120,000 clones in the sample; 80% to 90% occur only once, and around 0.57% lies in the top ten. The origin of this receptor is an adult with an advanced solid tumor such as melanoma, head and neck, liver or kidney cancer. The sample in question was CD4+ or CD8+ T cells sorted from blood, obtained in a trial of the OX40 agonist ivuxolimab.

CDR3 sequence reads: CASSVGTGNGYTF. CDR3 sequence (DNA): TGCGCCAGCAGCGTTGGGACAGGAAATGGCTACACCTTC. The chain couples TRBV5-1 to TRBJ1-2; 8 bases are shared with TRBD1. This CDR3 contains 13 residues. Trimming took 4 bases from V and 6 from J; bases not matched to a gene: 5. Germline CDR1 is SGHRS and CDR2 is YFSETQ. The complete variable domain, with remaining parts taken from reference TRBV5-1 and TRBJ1-2, reads KAGVTQTPRYLIKTRGQQVTLSCSPISGHRSVSWYQQTPGQGLQFLFEYFSETQRNKGNFPGRFSGRQFSNSRSEMNVSTLELGDSALYLCASSVGTGNGYTFGSGTRLTVV.